This T cell receptor beta chain was captured in a study of long-term antiretroviral therapy in people with HIV (dated by TCRdb to the early 2020s). Study-level background: The earliest samples were collected about a decade before the 2015 WHO recommendation for immediate ART, when ART was typically delayed until CD4 counts fell. A total of fewer than 250 cryopreserved PBMC samples came from a few dozen adults with confirmed HIV infection and were collected serially over a mean of approximately 6 years (range 1-12). This retrospective serial study examined whether starting ART and sustained HIV suppression were associated with changes in the composition and diversity of the TRB repertoire in peripheral blood. Test extractions of a monoclonal T-cell line alongside 30 to 35 polyclonal samples showed no cross-contamination during QIAcube processing. Eleven of the 30 participants with HIV were female. What the research found in general, with its limitations: No data were available on ART adherence, viral resistance or therapy changes, limiting inferences about post-ART repertoire changes. Because pre-ART samples had limited cell numbers, profiling was done on unsorted PBMC rather than on sorted CD4+ and CD8+ T cells. Compared with controls, HIV repertoires had narrower CDR3 length ranges, and the network structure pointed to an antigen-experienced repertoire that shifted only slightly toward naive after ART. Starting ART was linked to a significant rise in TRB diversity, yet even after long-term ART the diversity remained significantly lower than in transplant donor controls. Expanded TRB clones identified before ART initiation dominated the repertoire across all time points, though the dominance fluctuated and decreased in many PLHIV after ART. The samples span the years 2004 to 2017, and the ART regimens used may be less effective than current regimens. Since PBMC availability was limited, sequencing covered only the TCR beta chain, with no alpha chain pairing.

Points on this clone: Its binding antigen is unknown. Base qualities are not recorded, but no much larger clone differs from it by a single base.

Participants were included only if at least one PBMC sample before ART initiation and at least two post-ART samples were available. All participants with HIV were treated in the United States of America. Before DNA extraction, cryopreserved samples of 1-10 million PBMC were thawed and washed. At the time of the earliest PBMC sample, participants with HIV were aged between roughly 20 and 60 years. Each participant contributed PBMC samples from 1-4 timepoints before ART initiation and 2-8 timepoints after ART initiation, with a median of 7 samples. Serial HIV viral load, CD4+ T-cell count, ART history and demographic data were obtained for every participant. Genomic DNA was extracted from unsorted PBMC with a Qiagen kit on a QIAcube, with processing performed in batches of 12 samples. From the germline V gene, CDR1 is ENHRY and CDR2 is SYGVKD. V drops 10 bases and J drops 10 bases, leaving 25 bases in between. From the cysteine up to the phenylalanine, the CDR3 has a length of 15 residues. Of the read, only the CDR3 DNA is kept; its 45 bases are in frame from base 1.

The immunoSEQ hsTCRB v3.0 assay was used at survey level resolution for TRB variable region sequencing. The targeted TRB sequencing depth was about 40,000-50,000 T-cell genomes per sample. TRB libraries were pooled and sequenced on an Illumina MiSeq using a v3 150-cycle kit. The authors' analysis ran thus. Repertoire analysis was performed in R inside a reproducible Nextflow workflow that covered QC, data transformation and analysis. LymphoSeq2, an R package for exploring AIRR-Seq data, was used to implement custom analyses. A few samples that produced fewer than 5000 total TRB sequences were removed, so about 200 HIV repertoires were analyzed. Among the 170 to 200 HIV repertoires that were kept, roughly 58 were collected before ART initiation and more than 120 were collected after ART initiation. Repertoires were downsampled to 5000 TRB nucleotide sequences, with summary statistics averaged over 100 downsampling iterations. TRB sequences were retained for analysis only if CDR3 regions of at least seven amino acids were present. Diversity was measured with a Shannon entropy-derived clonality score and the Gini coefficient. In the repertoire networks, any two of the top 5000 CDR3 amino acid sequences were connected whenever the two sequences differed by an edit distance of one. For TRB CDR3 amino acid sequences, GLIPH2 was used to predict antigen specificity groups and MHC restriction. CDR3 amino acid sequences were matched against VDJdb and McPAS-TCR to flag known CMV, EBV, HIV or tissue antigen associations. Pre-ART, post-ART and control groups were compared with Wilcoxon signed-rank tests and Holm-Bonferroni correction. Imported from immuneACCESS, the table was reduced by TCRdb to in-frame sequences with V and J called. These copies leave out some clones; in studies compared against another copy, an unresolved V gene accounts for under half, and the cause of the remainder is not known. V and J calls and clone size are as listed in that table; D and trimming were resolved from the DNA. This sample is represented by under 45,000 clones; around 84% of them were singletons. Approximately 4.9% of the sample is held by the ten biggest clonotypes.

The sequence came from a woman aged 25 to 39 with HIV. The rearranged chain carries TRBV10-3 and TRBJ2-2; the D region possibly corresponds to TRBD1 (6 bases align). Material: unsorted PBMCs, obtained approximately 2.9 years before starting antiretroviral therapy. DNA sequence: TGTGCCACGCAGGGGTGGCTAGACTCGCACGAGGAGCTGTTTTTT. Its amino acids are CATQGWLDSHEELFF.